This T cell receptor (beta chain) was captured in a study of shared clonotypes between healthy human individuals. As concerns this clone: Other nucleotide sequences from this sample produce the same CDR3.

The germline V and J ends were trimmed by 4 bases and 3 bases, with 8 bases remaining between them. The CDR3 consists of 12 residues. The germline V gene encodes CDR1 SGHRS and CDR2 YFSETQ. The data were produced by immunoSEQ multiplex PCR, yet TCRdb's version contains in-frame clones alone and is incomplete. The sample has millions of clones, more than 90% seen once. The clonotype originates from a man aged 18 to 35 in good health. The sequenced sample was naive CD4+ T cells sorted from blood. Subset: CD45RA+ positively selected. The chain joins TRBV5-1 to TRBJ2-7; D ambiguous. CDR3 nucleotides: TGCGCCAGCAGCCTCGACTTCTACGAGCAGTACTTC. Translating it yields CASSLDFYEQYF.